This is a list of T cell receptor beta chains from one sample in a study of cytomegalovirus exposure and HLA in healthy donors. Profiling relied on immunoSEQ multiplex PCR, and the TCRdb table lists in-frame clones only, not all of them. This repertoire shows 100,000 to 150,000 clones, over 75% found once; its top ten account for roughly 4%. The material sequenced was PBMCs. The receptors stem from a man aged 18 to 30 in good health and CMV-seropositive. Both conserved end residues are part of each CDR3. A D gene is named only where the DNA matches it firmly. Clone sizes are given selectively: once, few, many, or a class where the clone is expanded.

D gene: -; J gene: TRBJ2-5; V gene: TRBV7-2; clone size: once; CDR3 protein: CASSPRGSETQYF; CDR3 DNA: TGTGCCAGCAGCCCCAGGGGATCGGAGACCCAGTACTTC
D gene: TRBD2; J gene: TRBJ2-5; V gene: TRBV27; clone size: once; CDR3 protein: CASKEGSGGGTQYF; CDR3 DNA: TGTGCCAGCAAAGAAGGAAGCGGGGGAGGGACCCAGTACTTC
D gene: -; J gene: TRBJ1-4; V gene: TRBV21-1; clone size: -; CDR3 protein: CASSHGSPHPRYNEKLFF; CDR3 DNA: TGTGCCAGCAGCCACGGGAGTCCCCATCCTCGATATAATGAAAAACTGTTTTTT
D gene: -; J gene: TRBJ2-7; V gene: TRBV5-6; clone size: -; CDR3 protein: CASSLGQGIYEQYF; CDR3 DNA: TGTGCCAGCAGCTTGGGCCAGGGCATCTACGAGCAGTACTTC
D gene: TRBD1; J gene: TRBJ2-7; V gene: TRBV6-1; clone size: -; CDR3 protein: CASSALDRVNYEQYF; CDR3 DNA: TGTGCCAGCAGTGCGCTGGACAGGGTTAATTACGAGCAGTACTTC
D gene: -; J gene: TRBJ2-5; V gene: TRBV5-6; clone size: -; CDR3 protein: CASSAFPFGETLQETQYF; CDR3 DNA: TGTGCCAGCAGCGCCTTTCCGTTCGGGGAAACTTTACAAGAGACCCAGTACTTC
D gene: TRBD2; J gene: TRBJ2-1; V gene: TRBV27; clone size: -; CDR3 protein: CASSLRGGSYNEQFF; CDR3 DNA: TGTGCCAGCAGTTTACGGGGGGGATCCTACAATGAGCAGTTCTTC
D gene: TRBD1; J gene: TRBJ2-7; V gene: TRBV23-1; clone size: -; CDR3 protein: CASRDRDHEQYF; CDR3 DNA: TGCGCCAGCAGGGACAGGGACCACGAGCAGTACTTC
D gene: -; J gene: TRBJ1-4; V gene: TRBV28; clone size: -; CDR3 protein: CASSYQQLINEKLFF; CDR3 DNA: TGTGCCAGCAGTTATCAACAGCTGATTAATGAAAAACTGTTTTTT
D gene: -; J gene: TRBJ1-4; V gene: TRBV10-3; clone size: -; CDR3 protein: CANLGRTNYEKLFF; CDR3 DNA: TGTGCCAACCTGGGGCGGACGAACTATGAAAAACTGTTTTTT
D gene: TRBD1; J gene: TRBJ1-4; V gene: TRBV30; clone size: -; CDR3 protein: CAWSATGTGDVREKLFF; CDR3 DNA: TGTGCCTGGAGTGCAACCGGGACAGGGGACGTAAGAGAAAAACTGTTTTTT
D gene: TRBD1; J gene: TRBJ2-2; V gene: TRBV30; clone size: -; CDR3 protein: CAWRQQGIVAGELFF; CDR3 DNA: TGTGCCTGGAGGCAACAGGGGATAGTGGCCGGGGAGCTGTTTTTT